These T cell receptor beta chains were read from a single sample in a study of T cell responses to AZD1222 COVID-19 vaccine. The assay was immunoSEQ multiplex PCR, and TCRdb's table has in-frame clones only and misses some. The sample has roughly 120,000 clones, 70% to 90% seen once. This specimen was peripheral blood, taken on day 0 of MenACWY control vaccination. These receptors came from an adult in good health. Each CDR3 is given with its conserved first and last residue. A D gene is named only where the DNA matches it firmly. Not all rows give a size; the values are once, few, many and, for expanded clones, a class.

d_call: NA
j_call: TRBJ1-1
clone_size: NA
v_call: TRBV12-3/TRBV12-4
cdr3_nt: TGTGCCAGCAGTTTGCAGCAGAACACTGAAGCTTTCTTT
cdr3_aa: CASSLQQNTEAFF

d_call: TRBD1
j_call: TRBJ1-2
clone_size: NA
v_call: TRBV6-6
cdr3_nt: TGTGCCAGCAGTTGGGCGGGACAGGGGGCGAAGGGCTACACCTTC
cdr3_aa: CASSWAGQGAKGYTF

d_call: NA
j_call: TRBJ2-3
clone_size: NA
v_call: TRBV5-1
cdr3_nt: TGCGCCAGCAGCACGGGACTGAGCACAGATACGCAGTATTTT
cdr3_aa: CASSTGLSTDTQYF

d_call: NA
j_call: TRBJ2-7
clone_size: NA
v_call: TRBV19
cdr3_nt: TGTGCCAGTAGTATAGGGCGGCACTACGAGCAGTACTTC
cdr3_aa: CASSIGRHYEQYF

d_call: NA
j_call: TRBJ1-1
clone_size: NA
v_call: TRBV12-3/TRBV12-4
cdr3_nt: TGTGCCAGCACCCGGCGGGGTTGGGCTTTCTTT
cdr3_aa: CASTRRGWAFF

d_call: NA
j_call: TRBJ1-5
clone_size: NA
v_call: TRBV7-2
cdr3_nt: TGTGCCAGCAGCCGCGGGGAAGGTCCCAATCAGCCCCAGCATTTT
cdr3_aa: CASSRGEGPNQPQHF

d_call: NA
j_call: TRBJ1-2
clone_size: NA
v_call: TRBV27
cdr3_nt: TGTGCCAGCAGTTTTGACCCCCCACAGGGCAGCAACTATGGCTACACCTTC
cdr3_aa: CASSFDPPQGSNYGYTF

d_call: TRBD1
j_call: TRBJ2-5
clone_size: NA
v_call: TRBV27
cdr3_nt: TGTGCCAGCAGTCCGGGACAGGGGACAAAGACCCAGTACTTC
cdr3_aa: CASSPGQGTKTQYF

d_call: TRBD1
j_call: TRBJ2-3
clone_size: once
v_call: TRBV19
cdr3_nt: TGTGCCAGTAGCCTCTCCCCGGGACAGGGGGCCGGGGATACGCAGTATTTT
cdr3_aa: CASSLSPGQGAGDTQYF

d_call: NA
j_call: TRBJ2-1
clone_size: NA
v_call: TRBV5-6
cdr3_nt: TGTGCCAGCAGCTTGGTGGGGGGAAGCCACAATGAGCAGTTCTTC
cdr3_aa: CASSLVGGSHNEQFF

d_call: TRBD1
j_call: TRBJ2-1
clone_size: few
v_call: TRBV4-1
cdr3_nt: TGCGCCAGCAGCCAAGGCGACAGGGACCGTTACAATGAGCAGTTCTTC
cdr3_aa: CASSQGDRDRYNEQFF

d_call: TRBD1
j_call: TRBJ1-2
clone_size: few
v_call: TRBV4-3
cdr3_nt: TGCGCCAGCAGCCGGGACAGGGCGGGAACTGGCTACACCTTC
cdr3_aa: CASSRDRAGTGYTF

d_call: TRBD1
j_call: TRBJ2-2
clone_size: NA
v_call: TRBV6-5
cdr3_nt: TGTGCCAGCAGTTACGACAGGGCGAACACCGGGGAGCTGTTTTTT
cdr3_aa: CASSYDRANTGELFF

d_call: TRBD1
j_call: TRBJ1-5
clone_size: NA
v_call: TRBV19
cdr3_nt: TGTGCCAGTAGTATATTCGCACAGGGGGTAGGTCAGCCCCAGCATTTT
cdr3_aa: CASSIFAQGVGQPQHF

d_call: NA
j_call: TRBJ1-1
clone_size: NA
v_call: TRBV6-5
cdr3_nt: TGTGCCAGCAGACGGCGTGCTTTGAACACTGAAGCTTTCTTT
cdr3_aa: CASRRRALNTEAFF

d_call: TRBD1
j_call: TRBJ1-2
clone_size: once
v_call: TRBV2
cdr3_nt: TGTGCCAGCAGTGCCACAACAGGGGGCGATTCGAGTGGCTACACCTTC
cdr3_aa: CASSATTGGDSSGYTF

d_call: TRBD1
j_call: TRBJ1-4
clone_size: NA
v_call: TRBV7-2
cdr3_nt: TGTGCCAGCAGCCGGGACAGGGTTAACGAAAAACTGTTTTTT
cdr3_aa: CASSRDRVNEKLFF

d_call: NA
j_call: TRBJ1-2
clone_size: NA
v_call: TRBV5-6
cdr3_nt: TGTGCCAGCAGCTCCCCTAGCGGGGTTAACTATGGCTACACCTTC
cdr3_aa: CASSSPSGVNYGYTF

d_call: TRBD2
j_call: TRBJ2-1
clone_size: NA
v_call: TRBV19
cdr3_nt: TGTGCCAGCCAATATATGAGCGGGGGCAACAATGAGCAGTTCTTC
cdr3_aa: CASQYMSGGNNEQFF

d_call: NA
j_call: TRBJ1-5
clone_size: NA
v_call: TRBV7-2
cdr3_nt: TGTGCCAGCAGCTCCCGACAGACTAATCAGCCCCAGCATTTT
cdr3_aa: CASSSRQTNQPQHF

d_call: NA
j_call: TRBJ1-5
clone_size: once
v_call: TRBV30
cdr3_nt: TGTGCCTTCTGGGTGGGTGGCAATCAGCCCCAGCATTTT
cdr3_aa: CAFWVGGNQPQHF

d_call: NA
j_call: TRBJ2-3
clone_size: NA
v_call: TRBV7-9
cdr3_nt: TGTGCCAGCAGCTTACCTGACAGTGATACGCAGTATTTT
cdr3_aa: CASSLPDSDTQYF

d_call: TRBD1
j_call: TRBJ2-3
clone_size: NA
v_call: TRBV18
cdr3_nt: TGTGCCAGCTCCGGCGGACAGGGGTGGGATACGCAGTATTTT
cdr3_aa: CASSGGQGWDTQYF

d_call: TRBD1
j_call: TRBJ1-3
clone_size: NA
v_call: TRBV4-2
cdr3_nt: TGTGCCAGCAGCCAAGGACAGGGGGCTTTCTCTGGAAACACCATATATTTT
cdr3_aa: CASSQGQGAFSGNTIYF

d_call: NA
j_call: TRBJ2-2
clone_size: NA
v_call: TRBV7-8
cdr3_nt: TGTGCCAGCAGGTTAGCCGTCACCGGGGAGCTGTTTTTT
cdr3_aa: CASRLAVTGELFF

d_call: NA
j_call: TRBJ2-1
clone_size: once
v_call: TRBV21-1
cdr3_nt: TGTGCCGCGACCTTAGGGACAGCCCCTTACAATGAGCAGTTCTTC
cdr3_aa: CAATLGTAPYNEQFF